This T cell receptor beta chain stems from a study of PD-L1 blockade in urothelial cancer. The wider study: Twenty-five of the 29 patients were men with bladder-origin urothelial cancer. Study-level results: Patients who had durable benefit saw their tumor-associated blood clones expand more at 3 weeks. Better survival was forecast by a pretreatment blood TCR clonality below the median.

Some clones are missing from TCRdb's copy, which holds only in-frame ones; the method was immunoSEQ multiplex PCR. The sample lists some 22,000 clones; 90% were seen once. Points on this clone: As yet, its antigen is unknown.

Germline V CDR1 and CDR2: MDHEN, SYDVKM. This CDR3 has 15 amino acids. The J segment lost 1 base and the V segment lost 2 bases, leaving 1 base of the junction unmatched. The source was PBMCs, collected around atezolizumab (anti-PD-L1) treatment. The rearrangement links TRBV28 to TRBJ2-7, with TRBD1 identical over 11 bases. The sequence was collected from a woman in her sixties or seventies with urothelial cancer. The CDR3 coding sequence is TGTGCCAGCAGTTTAGGGACAGGGGGATCCTACGAGCAGTACTTC. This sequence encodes CASSLGTGGSYEQYF.